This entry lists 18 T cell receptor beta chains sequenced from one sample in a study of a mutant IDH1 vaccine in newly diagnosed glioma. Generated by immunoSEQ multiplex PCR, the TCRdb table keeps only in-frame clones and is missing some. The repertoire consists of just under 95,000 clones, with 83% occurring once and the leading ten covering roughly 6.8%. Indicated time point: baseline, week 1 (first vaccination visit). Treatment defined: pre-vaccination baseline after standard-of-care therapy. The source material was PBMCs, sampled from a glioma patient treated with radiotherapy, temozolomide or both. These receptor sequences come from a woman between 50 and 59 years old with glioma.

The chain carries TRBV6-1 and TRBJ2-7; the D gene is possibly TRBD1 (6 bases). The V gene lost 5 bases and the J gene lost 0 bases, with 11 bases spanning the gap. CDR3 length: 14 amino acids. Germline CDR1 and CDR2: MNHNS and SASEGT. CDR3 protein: CASSLAGASYEQYF. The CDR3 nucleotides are TGTGCCAGCAGTTTAGCAGGGGCCTCCTACGAGCAGTACTTC.

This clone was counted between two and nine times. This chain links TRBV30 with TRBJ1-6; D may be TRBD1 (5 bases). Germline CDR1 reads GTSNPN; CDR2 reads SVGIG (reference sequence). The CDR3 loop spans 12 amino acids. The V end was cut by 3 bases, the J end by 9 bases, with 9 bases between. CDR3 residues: CAWSRVSSPLHF. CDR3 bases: TGTGCCTGGAGCAGGGTTAGTTCACCCCTCCACTTT.

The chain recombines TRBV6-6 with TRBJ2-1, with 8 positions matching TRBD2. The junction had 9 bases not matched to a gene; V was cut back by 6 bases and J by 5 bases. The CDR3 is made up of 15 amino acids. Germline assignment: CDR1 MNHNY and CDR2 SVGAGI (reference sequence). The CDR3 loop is CASSLAGGVNNEQFF. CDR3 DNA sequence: TGTGCCAGCAGCTTGGCGGGGGGTGTCAACAATGAGCAGTTCTTC.

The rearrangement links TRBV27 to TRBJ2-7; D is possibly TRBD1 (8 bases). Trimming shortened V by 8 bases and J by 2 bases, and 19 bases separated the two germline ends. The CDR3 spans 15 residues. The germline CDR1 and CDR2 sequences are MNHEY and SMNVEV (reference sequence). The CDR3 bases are TGTGCCAGCCAACACCTACAGGGGGGGACCTACGAGCAGTACTTC. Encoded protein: CASQHLQGGTYEQYF.

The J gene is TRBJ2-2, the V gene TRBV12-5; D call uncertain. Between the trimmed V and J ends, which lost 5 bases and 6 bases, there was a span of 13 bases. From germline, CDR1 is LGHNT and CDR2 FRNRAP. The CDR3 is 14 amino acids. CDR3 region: CASGPTNSAGELFF. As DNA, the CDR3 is TGTGCTAGTGGTCCCACCAACAGCGCCGGGGAGCTGTTTTTT.

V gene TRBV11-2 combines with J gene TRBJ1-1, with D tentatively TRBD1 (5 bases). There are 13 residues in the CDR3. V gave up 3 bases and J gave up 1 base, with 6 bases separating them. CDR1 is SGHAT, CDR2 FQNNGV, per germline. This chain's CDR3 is CASSFQGNTEAFF. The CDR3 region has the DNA TGTGCCAGCAGCTTTCAGGGGAACACTGAAGCTTTCTTT.

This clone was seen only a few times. The DNA for the CDR3 is TGTGCCAGCAGTTTACAAAGGGGGGTTGAAGCTTTCTTT. Translating gives CASSLQRGVEAFF. The chain employs TRBV27 and TRBJ1-1; possibly TRBD1 for D (6 bases). Germline V gives CDR1 MNHEY, CDR2 SMNVEV (reference sequence). This CDR3 has 13 amino acids. Trimming left V 2 bases short and J 7 bases short, with 11 bases between.

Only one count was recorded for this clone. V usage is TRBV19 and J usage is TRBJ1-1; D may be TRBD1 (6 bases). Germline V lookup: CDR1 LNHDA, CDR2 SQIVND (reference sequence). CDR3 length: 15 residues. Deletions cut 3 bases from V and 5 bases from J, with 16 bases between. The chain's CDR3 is CASSIATGARTEAFF. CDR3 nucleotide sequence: TGTGCCAGTAGTATCGCGACGGGGGCGCGGACTGAAGCTTTCTTT.

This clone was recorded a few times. CDR3 amino acids: CASRSTHGTNEKLFF. CDR3 coding DNA: TGTGCCAGCAGATCAACTCACGGAACTAATGAAAAACTGTTTTTT. This chain uses TRBV27 with TRBJ1-4; D unresolved. The CDR3 is 15 residues long. Germline CDR1 MNHEY, CDR2 SMNVEV (reference sequence). V was trimmed by 6 bases and J by 1 base, leaving 12 bases between them.

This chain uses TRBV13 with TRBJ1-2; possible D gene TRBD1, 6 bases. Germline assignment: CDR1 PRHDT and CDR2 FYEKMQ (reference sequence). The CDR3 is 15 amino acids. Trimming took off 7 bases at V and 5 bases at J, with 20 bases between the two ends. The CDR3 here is CASTLMGGVVYGYTF. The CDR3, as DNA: TGTGCCAGCACCCTGATGGGGGGCGTAGTATATGGCTACACCTTC.

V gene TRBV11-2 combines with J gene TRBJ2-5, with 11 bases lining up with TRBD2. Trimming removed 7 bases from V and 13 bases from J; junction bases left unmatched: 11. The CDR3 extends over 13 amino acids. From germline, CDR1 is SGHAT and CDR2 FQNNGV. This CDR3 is CASTKPLAGGMYF. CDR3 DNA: TGTGCCAGCACCAAACCTCTAGCGGGGGGCATGTACTTC.

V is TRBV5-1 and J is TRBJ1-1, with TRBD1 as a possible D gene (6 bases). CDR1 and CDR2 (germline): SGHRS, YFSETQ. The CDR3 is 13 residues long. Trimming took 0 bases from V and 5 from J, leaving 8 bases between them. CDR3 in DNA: TGCGCCAGCAGCTTGGACAGGGCTACTGAAGCTTTCTTT. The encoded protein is CASSLDRATEAFF.

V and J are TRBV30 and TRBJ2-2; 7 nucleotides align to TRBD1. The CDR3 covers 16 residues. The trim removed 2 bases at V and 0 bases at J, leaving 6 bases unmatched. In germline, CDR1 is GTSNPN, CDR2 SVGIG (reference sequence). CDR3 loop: CAWSTLTGPNTGELFF. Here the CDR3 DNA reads TGTGCCTGGAGTACCTTGACAGGGCCGAACACCGGGGAGCTGTTTTTT.

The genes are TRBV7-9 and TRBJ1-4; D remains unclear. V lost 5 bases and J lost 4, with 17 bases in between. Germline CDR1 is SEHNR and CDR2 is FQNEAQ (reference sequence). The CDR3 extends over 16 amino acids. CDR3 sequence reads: CASSIPLEGYNEKLFF. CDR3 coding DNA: TGTGCCAGCAGCATACCCTTGGAAGGGTATAATGAAAAACTGTTTTTT.

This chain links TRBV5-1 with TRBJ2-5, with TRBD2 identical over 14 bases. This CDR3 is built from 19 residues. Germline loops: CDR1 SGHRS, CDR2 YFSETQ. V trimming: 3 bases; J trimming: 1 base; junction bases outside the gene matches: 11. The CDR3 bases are TGCGCCAGCAGCTCCGGACTAGCGGGGGGCGAGGGATCCCAAGAGACCCAGTACTTC. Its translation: CASSSGLAGGEGSQETQYF.

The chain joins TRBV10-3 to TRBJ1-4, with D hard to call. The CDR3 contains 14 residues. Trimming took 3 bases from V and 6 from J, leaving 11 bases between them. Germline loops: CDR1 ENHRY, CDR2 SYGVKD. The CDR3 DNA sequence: TGTGCCATCAGTGAAAGACTGTCCGATGAAAAACTGTTTTTT. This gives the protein CAISERLSDEKLFF.

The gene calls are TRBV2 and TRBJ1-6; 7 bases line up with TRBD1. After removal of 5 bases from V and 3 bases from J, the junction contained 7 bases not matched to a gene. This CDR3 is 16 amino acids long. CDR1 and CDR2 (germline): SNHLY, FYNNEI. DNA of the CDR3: TGTGCCAGCAGTTTTGCCGGGACAGACTATAATTCACCCCTCCACTTT. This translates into CASSFAGTDYNSPLHF. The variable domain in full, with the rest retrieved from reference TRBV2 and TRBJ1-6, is EPEVTQTPSHQVTQMGQEVILRCVPISNHLYFYWYRQILGQKVEFLVSFYNNEISEKSEIFDDQFSVERPDGSNFTLKIRSTKLEDSAMYFCASSFAGTDYNSPLHFGNGTRLTVT.

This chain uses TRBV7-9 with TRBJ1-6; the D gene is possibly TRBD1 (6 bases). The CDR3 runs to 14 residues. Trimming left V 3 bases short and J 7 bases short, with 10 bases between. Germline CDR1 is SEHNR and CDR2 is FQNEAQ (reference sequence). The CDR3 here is CASSLGRGNSPLHF. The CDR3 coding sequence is TGTGCCAGCAGCTTGGGGAGGGGGAATTCACCCCTCCACTTT.